Listed below are T cell receptor beta chains from one sample, sequenced in a study of T cells in Graves' hyperthyroidism and ophthalmopathy. TCRdb re-called the multiplex PCR reads with MiXCR, one entry per CDR3 protein. This sample has roughly 400,000 distinct CDR3 sequences; 20% to 25% occur once, and the top ten carry 73%. Sequencing used blood. The receptors shown here come from a man between 50 and 59 years old with Graves' hyperthyroidism. CDR3s include the opening cysteine and the closing phenylalanine or tryptophan. Fields, in order: CDR3 protein, CDR3 DNA, J gene, D gene, V gene, clone size. D genes are given only for firm matches. Rows may omit the clone size; those that give it use once, few, many or a size class.

CASRDQGSGNTIYF TGTGCCAGCAGAGATCAGGGTTCTGGAAACACCATATATTTT TRBJ1-3 . TRBV6-2/TRBV6-3 few
CSVEGYQGFGETQYF TGCAGCGTTGAAGGGTATCAGGGGTTCGGAGAGACCCAGTACTTC TRBJ2-5 . TRBV29-1 .
CASSELRGLGEQFF TGTGCCAGCAGTGAACTCCGAGGGTTAGGTGAGCAGTTCTTC TRBJ2-1 . TRBV6-1 few
CASSRVGGGTGELFF TGCGCCAGCAGCCGAGTGGGCGGGGGCACCGGGGAGCTGTTTTTT TRBJ2-2 TRBD2 TRBV4-1 .
CASSVAVAMTGELFF TGTGCCAGCAGCGTAGCAGTAGCGATGACCGGGGAGCTGTTTTTT TRBJ2-2 . TRBV9 .
CASSPLGTSVIDEQFF TGTGCCAGCTCACCTCTTGGGACTAGTGTGATCGATGAGCAGTTCTTC TRBJ2-1 TRBD2 TRBV18 .
CASSLAPSGSYEQYF TGCGCCAGCAGCTTGGCGCCTAGCGGGTCGTACGAGCAGTACTTC TRBJ2-7 TRBD2 TRBV5-1 .
CASSPRGTKSTNEQFF TGTGCCAGCAGCCCGCGGGGGACAAAGAGTACTAATGAGCAGTTCTTC TRBJ2-1 . TRBV11-3 .
CASSLEATEAFF TGTGCCAGCAGCTTAGAGGCCACTGAAGCTTTCTTT TRBJ1-1 . TRBV7-9 .
CASSYGAGETQYF TGTGCCAGCAGTTACGGGGCAGGGGAGACCCAGTACTTC TRBJ2-5 . TRBV6-1 many
CASSLGWGPQEGQFF TGTGCCAGCAGCTTGGGATGGGGGCCCCAGGAGGGGCAGTTCTTC TRBJ2-1 . TRBV11-2 many
CASSSPSRRREGHFDEQYF TGTGCCAGCAGCTCCCCCTCTCGCCGGCGGGAGGGCCACTTCGACGAGCAGTACTTC TRBJ2-7 TRBD2 TRBV7-8 many
CASSSLDRSNTEAFF TGCGCCAGCAGCTCACTGGACAGGTCGAACACTGAAGCTTTCTTT TRBJ1-1 TRBD1 TRBV5-1 many
CSARQGYSYEQYF TGCAGTGCTAGACAGGGTTACTCCTACGAGCAGTACTTC TRBJ2-7 . TRBV20-1 .
CASGSGYSGNTIYF TGTGCCAGCGGAAGCGGATACTCTGGAAACACCATATATTTT TRBJ1-3 . TRBV28 .
CASSMGRGGEQFF TGTGCCAGTAGTATGGGACGGGGGGGGGAGCAGTTCTTC TRBJ2-1 TRBD2 TRBV19 .
CASSTGRDVLEKTQYF TGTGCCAGCAGTACCGGGCGGGATGTGTTGGAAAAGACCCAGTACTTC TRBJ2-5 . TRBV28 many
CATSTNGGQARNSYEQYF TGTGCCACCAGCACCAACGGCGGGCAGGCGAGAAACAGCTACGAGCAGTACTTC TRBJ2-7 . TRBV15 .
CASSQVVTGGEKLFF TGCGCCAGCAGCCAAGTGGTGACAGGGGGGGAAAAACTGTTTTTT TRBJ1-4 TRBD1 TRBV4-1 .
CASSVGGRVDEQFF TGTGCCAGCAGCGTAGGCGGGAGGGTAGATGAGCAGTTCTTC TRBJ2-1 TRBD2 TRBV9 .
CASSSQGRETEAFF TGTGCCAGCAGCTCCCAGGGTCGGGAAACTGAAGCTTTCTTT TRBJ1-1 . TRBV7-9 many
CAWSLRRRGLAVRDAQFF TGTGCCTGGAGCTTACGCCGTCGGGGACTAGCGGTCAGAGATGCGCAGTTCTTC TRBJ2-1 TRBD2 TRBV7-8 .
CASSEGGSSYNEQFF TGTGCCAGCAGTGAAGGCGGGAGCTCCTACAATGAGCAGTTCTTC TRBJ2-1 TRBD2 TRBV2 many
CASSKAGTGATYEQYF TGTGCCAGCTCAAAAGCCGGGACAGGGGCCACCTACGAGCAGTACTTC TRBJ2-7 TRBD1 TRBV18 .
CATSNQREKTDTQYF TGTGCCACCAGTAACCAGCGGGAGAAGACGGATACGCAGTATTTT TRBJ2-3 TRBD2 TRBV24-1 few
CSVGTSETDTQYF TGCAGCGTTGGGACGAGCGAAACAGATACGCAGTATTTT TRBJ2-3 . TRBV29-1 few
CSVFPGTGEETQYF TGCAGCGTATTCCCCGGGACAGGGGAAGAGACCCAGTACTTC TRBJ2-5 TRBD1 TRBV29-1 .
CAISRGYQETQYF TGTGCCATCTCACGGGGGTACCAAGAGACCCAGTACTTC TRBJ2-5 . TRBV18 .
CASRSGYMGATEAFF TGTGCCAGCCGAAGTGGGTATATGGGGGCCACTGAAGCTTTCTTT TRBJ1-1 . TRBV25-1 few
CASSHLDVNTEAFF TGTGCCAGCAGCCACCTTGATGTGAACACTGAAGCTTTCTTT TRBJ1-1 . TRBV13 few
CAISDSGQRSYNEQFF TGTGCCATCAGTGACTCGGGACAGCGCTCCTACAATGAGCAGTTCTTC TRBJ2-1 TRBD1 TRBV10-3 many
CASSDPQGGGETQYF TGTGCCAGCAGTGACCCCCAGGGGGGGGGCGAGACCCAGTACTTC TRBJ2-5 . TRBV2 .
CASSLGHQIANYGYTF TGTGCCAGCAGCTTGGGACACCAAATTGCTAACTATGGCTACACCTTC TRBJ1-2 . TRBV5-5 .
CASLVAGRGNQPQHF TGTGCCAGCCTCGTCGCGGGGCGCGGCAATCAGCCCCAGCATTTT TRBJ1-5 . TRBV6-4 .
CSVGKTGSTIYF TGCAGCGTTGGAAAGACTGGAAGCACCATATATTTT TRBJ1-3 . TRBV29-1 .
CSVVLAGYEQYF TGCAGCGTTGTACTAGCGGGCTACGAGCAGTACTTC TRBJ2-7 TRBD2 TRBV29-1 many
CSAGGAGRGLQETQYF TGCAGTGCAGGGGGGGCAGGCCGGGGGCTTCAAGAGACCCAGTACTTC TRBJ2-5 . TRBV20-1 many
CASRRTSGAVEQFF TGTGCCAGCAGGAGGACTAGCGGTGCGGTTGAGCAGTTCTTC TRBJ2-1 TRBD2 TRBV2 .
CASSLDREFDEQYF TGTGCCAGCAGCCTGGACAGGGAGTTTGACGAGCAGTACTTC TRBJ2-7 TRBD1 TRBV5-5 .
CASSIIGTGELFF TGTGCCAGCAGTATTATAGGCACCGGGGAGCTGTTTTTT TRBJ2-2 . TRBV2 .
CASSVSPFRVNEKLFF TGTGCCAGCAGCGTATCTCCTTTTCGGGTTAATGAAAAACTGTTTTTT TRBJ1-4 . TRBV9 .
CASSSPGGQETEAFF TGTGCCAGTAGTTCCCCCGGCGGACAGGAAACTGAAGCTTTCTTT TRBJ1-1 TRBD1 TRBV19 few
CAWTGAGAGRETQYF TGTGCCTGGACCGGAGCAGGGGCAGGAAGAGAGACCCAGTACTTC TRBJ2-5 . TRBV30 few
CASSPTDSGGYTF TGTGCCAGCAGCCCAACAGACTCCGGTGGCTACACCTTC TRBJ1-2 . TRBV5-5 .
CASAPGPSSYEQYF TGTGCCAGCGCCCCTGGTCCGTCCTCCTACGAGCAGTACTTC TRBJ2-7 . TRBV6-1 many
CASSHGLANTGELFF TGTGCCAGCAGTCACGGACTAGCCAACACCGGGGAGCTGTTTTTT TRBJ2-2 TRBD2 TRBV3-1 many
CASSLIRSGNTIYF TGTGCCAGCAGCTTGATCCGCTCTGGAAACACCATATATTTT TRBJ1-3 . TRBV7-9 .
CASRTADRATYGYTF TGTGCCAGCCGGACAGCGGACAGGGCCACCTATGGCTACACCTTC TRBJ1-2 TRBD1 TRBV12-3/TRBV12-4 .
CASSPGVYGYTF TGTGCCAGCAGCCCGGGGGTCTATGGCTACACCTTC TRBJ1-2 . TRBV3-1 .
CASSLTDGWNYGYTF TGTGCCAGCAGTTTAACGGACGGATGGAACTATGGCTACACCTTC TRBJ1-2 . TRBV27 .
CATSRASGRYNEQFF TGTGCCACCAGCAGAGCTAGCGGGAGATACAATGAGCAGTTCTTC TRBJ2-1 TRBD2 TRBV15 few
CSVRDRVGGTEAFF TGCAGCGTCCGGGACAGGGTTGGCGGCACTGAAGCTTTCTTT TRBJ1-1 TRBD1 TRBV29-1 .
CASSEKATGELFF TGTGCCAGCAGTGAGAAGGCCACCGGGGAGCTGTTTTTT TRBJ2-2 . TRBV2 .
CASSLGRGQLYEQYF TGTGCCAGCAGCTTAGGCCGAGGGCAGCTATACGAGCAGTACTTC TRBJ2-7 . TRBV7-2 few
CASIGGPGGRKYEQYF TGTGCCAGCATCGGAGGGCCCGGCGGGAGAAAGTACGAGCAGTACTTC TRBJ2-7 . TRBV21-1 once